The clone carrying this T cell receptor (beta chain) was counted only a few times. Its antigen remains unknown. Germline CDR1 MNHEY, CDR2 SMNVEV (reference sequence). The CDR3 has 14 residues. Germline trimming cut 3 bases from V and 12 bases from J; bases unmatched to any gene: 6. The sample originates from a study of post-analysis software for immune sequencing data. Whole-study context: Progressive-relapsing, secondary progressive and relapsing-remitting multiple sclerosis were among the disease courses included.

Study outcomes and limitations: Significantly decreased normalized Chao1 diversity was recorded for multiple sclerosis patients relative to controls. F measure clustering grouped samples strongly by preparation batch. The study found TRBV5-6, TRBV5-1 and TRBV20-1 among five TRBV segments more frequent in patients than controls.

Unique molecular identifiers tagged the TCR beta cDNA libraries. TCRdb re-called the PCR reads through MiXCR, storing one row per CDR3 protein. The repertoire has approximately 630,000 distinct CDR3 sequences, about 60% of them found once; the top ten carry over 9%. The chain is built from TRBV27 and TRBJ2-1; TRBD2 matches at 12 bases. The specimen sequenced was blood. This TCR derives from a girl aged 2-10 years with multiple sclerosis. The CDR3 nucleotides read TGTGCCAGCAGTTTTTTGACTAGCGGGAGTGCGCAGTTCTTC. Its protein product is CASSFLTSGSAQFF.